Below are 13 T cell receptor beta chains sequenced from a single sample in a study of shared clonotypes between healthy human individuals (TCRdb year 2020). Receptor libraries were prepared by the immunoSEQ multiplex PCR assay. TCRdb limited this immuneACCESS table to in-frame rearrangements with V and J called. A share of clones is missing; checked studies link under half to unresolved V genes, and the rest is unexplained. The sample profile shows some 2,400,000 clones; approximately 95% of them were found once. Around 0.13% of the sample is taken by the ten largest. The specimen was naive CD4+ T cells sorted from blood. The cell subset or site tag for this specimen amounts to: CD45RA+ positively selected. The origin of the receptors is a man between 18 and 29 years old in good health.

The chain employs TRBV6-1 and TRBJ1-5; unclear D gene. Germline V lookup: CDR1 MNHNS, CDR2 SASEGT. The V end was cut by 8 bases, the J end by 2 bases, with 16 bases between. The CDR3 has 15 residues. The DNA of the CDR3 is TGTGCCAGCTTCCAGCCTCTTGCGGGCAATCAGCCCCAGCATTTT. Its translation is CASFQPLAGNQPQHF.

The J gene is TRBJ2-3, the V gene TRBV7-9; D may match TRBD1 or TRBD2 (5 bases each). Looked up from germline, CDR1 is SEHNR and CDR2 is FQNEAQ (reference sequence). The V end was cut by 2 bases, the J end by 0 bases, with 9 bases between. The CDR3 sequence is 15 residues long. CDR3 sequence (DNA): TGTGCCAGCAGCTTAACGGGGCATAGCACAGATACGCAGTATTTT. It specifies CASSLTGHSTDTQYF. The full variable domain, rest sourced from reference TRBV7-9 and TRBJ2-3, is DTGVSQNPRHKITKRGQNVTFRCDPISEHNRLYWYRQTLGQGPEFLTYFQNEAQLEKSRLLSDRFSAERPKGSFSTLEIQRTEQGDSAMYLCASSLTGHSTDTQYFGPGTRLTVL.

As regards this clone: The sample carries other DNA sequences with the same CDR3. V gene TRBV2 combines with J gene TRBJ2-7; a weak D match, TRBD1 (6 bases). CDR3 length equals 14 residues. Germline CDR1 and CDR2: SNHLY and FYNNEI. V was pared by 4 bases and J by 4 bases, with 14 bases between. CDR3 region: CASSVEQGAYEQYF. The DNA for the CDR3 is TGTGCCAGCAGTGTGGAACAGGGAGCTTACGAGCAGTACTTC.

The chain has TRBV7-8 and TRBJ2-1, with 14 positions matching TRBD2. CDR1 SGHVS and CDR2 FQNEAQ come from the germline V gene. CDR3 size: 17 residues. V trimming: 5 bases; J trimming: 4 bases; junction bases outside the gene matches: 7. In nucleotides, the CDR3 is TGTGCCAGCAGCCTGACTAGCGGGGGGGCAAGTTACAATGAGCAGTTCTTC. Protein: CASSLTSGGASYNEQFF.

A note on this clone: Within the sample, other DNA sequences also encode this same CDR3. The rearrangement uses TRBV12-5 and TRBJ1-5; the D is unclear. The V end lost 3 bases, the J end lost 5 bases, and 2 bases lay between the germline ends. The CDR3 length is 11 residues. In germline, CDR1 is LGHNT, CDR2 FRNRAP. This chain's CDR3 is CASGLDQPQHF. CDR3 nucleotides: TGTGCTAGTGGTTTAGATCAGCCCCAGCATTTT. Full variable domain (missing parts from reference TRBV12-5 and TRBJ1-5): DARVTQTPRHKVTEMGQEVTMRCQPILGHNTVFWYRQTMMQGLELLAYFRNRAPLDDSGMPKDRFSAEMPDATLATLKIQPSEPRDSAVYFCASGLDQPQHFGDGTRLSIL.

The rearrangement joins TRBV4-1 to TRBJ2-5, with TRBD1 matching 9 bases. This CDR3 contains 14 residues. Germline CDR1 and CDR2: MGHRA and YSYEKL. V was pared by 1 base and J by 5 bases, with 2 bases of the junction left unmatched. The CDR3 reads CASSQGDRAETQYF. The CDR3 DNA is TGCGCCAGCAGCCAAGGGGACAGGGCGGAGACCCAGTACTTC.

Note on this clone: An end of the junction does not agree with germline; a read error may underlie this. The V and J genes are TRBV7-9 and TRBJ2-1, with D maybe TRBD1 (6 bases). This CDR3 has 11 residues. Germline CDR1 and CDR2: SEHNR and FQNEAQ (reference sequence). This CDR3 is CASSSGTRELF. Here the CDR3 DNA reads TGTGCCAGCAGTTCCGGGACAAGGGAACTCTTC.

This clone was found a few times. The J gene is TRBJ2-5, the V gene TRBV5-1; TRBD1 is a possible D gene (6 bases). Germline assignment: CDR1 SGHRS and CDR2 YFSETQ. The CDR3 runs 15 residues. V was trimmed by 0 bases and J by 5 bases, leaving 14 bases between them. CDR3 sequence: CASSLGQVGAETQYF. CDR3 nucleotides: TGCGCCAGCAGCTTGGGACAGGTCGGTGCGGAGACCCAGTACTTC. Complete variable domain (other parts from reference TRBV5-1 and TRBJ2-5): KAGVTQTPRYLIKTRGQQVTLSCSPISGHRSVSWYQQTPGQGLQFLFEYFSETQRNKGNFPGRFSGRQFSNSRSEMNVSTLELGDSALYLCASSLGQVGAETQYFGPGTRLLVL.

CDR3 DNA: TGTGCCAGTAGTACCTTTTCAGGACTATCCAGAAATGAGCAGTTCTTC. This translates into CASSTFSGLSRNEQFF. This sequence joins TRBV19 and TRBJ2-1; perhaps TRBD2 as D (6 bases). CDR1 is LNHDA, CDR2 SQIVND, per germline (reference sequence). Trimming removed 4 bases at V and 7 bases at J, with 20 bases between. The CDR3 contains 16 residues.

V and J are TRBV30 and TRBJ1-2, with TRBD1 matching 7 bases. The CDR3 spans 15 residues. With 3 bases clipped from V and 3 bases from J, the junction kept 10 bases outside the gene matches. CDR1 is GTSNPN and CDR2 is SVGIG in the germline V gene (reference sequence). CDR3 nucleotide sequence: TGTGCCTGGAGACCCACCGGGACAGCAGACTATGGCTACACCTTC. Protein sequence: CAWRPTGTADYGYTF.

The chain is built from TRBV2 and TRBJ1-5; 9 positions match TRBD1. The V gene end was trimmed by 6 bases and the J gene end by 6 bases; junction bases not matched to a gene: 6. Germline V CDR1 and CDR2: SNHLY, FYNNEI. The CDR3 is 14 amino acids. The CDR3 region is CASRVDRGGQPQHF. The DNA for the CDR3 is TGTGCCAGCAGGGTGGACAGGGGCGGTCAGCCCCAGCATTTT.

In its sample, this clone was seen once. The rearrangement uses TRBV14 and TRBJ2-7; D gene unclear. Germline CDR1 reads SGHDN; CDR2 reads FVKESK. The V gene lost 4 bases and the J gene lost 0 bases, with 4 bases spanning the gap. The CDR3 is 12 residues long. The CDR3 DNA reads as TGTGCCAGCAGCCGGCTCTCCTACGAGCAGTACTTC. It specifies CASSRLSYEQYF. The entire variable domain, with the rest obtained from reference TRBV14 and TRBJ2-7, is as follows: EAGVTQFPSHSVIEKGQTVTLRCDPISGHDNLYWYRRVMGKEIKFLLHFVKESKQDESGMPNNRFLAERTGGTYSTLKVQPAELEDSGVYFCASSRLSYEQYFGPGTRLTVT.

The chain recombines TRBV10-3 with TRBJ2-7; 8 bases fit TRBD2. Germline V lookup: CDR1 ENHRY, CDR2 SYGVKD. Losses at the gene ends were 4 bases for V and 7 bases for J; bases not matched to a gene: 6. This CDR3 has 13 amino acids. The CDR3 spells CAISGGGLGEQYF. The CDR3 nucleotides are TGTGCCATCAGTGGCGGGGGGTTGGGGGAGCAGTACTTC.